A single sample is the source of the 11 T cell receptor beta chains below, sequenced in a study of CD8+ T cells in alopecia areata. Sequencing relied on a cDNA template that was reverse transcribed from extracted RNA. Sequenced by immunoSEQ multiplex PCR; TCRdb stores in-frame clones only, minus some. The data hold about 120,000 clones, with 50% to 55% observed a single time. Treatment here: oral pan-JAK inhibitor, 5-10 mg twice daily. The material sequenced was CD4+ T cells sorted from blood, taken at week 4, from a patient treated with tofacitinib. The source is a human donor with alopecia areata.

The V call is TRBV5-1, the J call TRBJ2-3; 8 bases map to TRBD1. The CDR3 contains 16 residues. The ends lost 8 bases at V and 2 bases at J; junction bases unmatched: 13. The germline V gene has CDR1 SGHRS and CDR2 YFSETQ. The DNA for the CDR3 is TGCGCCAGTTCTCTCCAGGGGGCGATTAACACAGATACGCAGTATTTT. Residues: CASSLQGAINTDTQYF.

The chain is built from TRBV30 and TRBJ2-5; 7 positions match TRBD1. CDR1 and CDR2 from the germline V gene are GTSNPN and SVGIG (reference sequence). The CDR3 has 12 residues. V lost 2 bases, J lost 5 bases, and 2 bases stayed unmatched. The CDR3 sequence is CAWSIRGETQYF. CDR3 nucleotide sequence: TGTGCCTGGAGTATCAGGGGGGAGACCCAGTACTTC.

The genes are TRBV11-3 and TRBJ2-7; D is possibly TRBD2 (5 bases). CDR3 size: 12 residues. Germline V CDR1 and CDR2: SGHNT, YENEEA. Trimming shortened V by 5 bases and J by 7 bases, and 12 bases separated the two germline ends. The CDR3 sequence: CASSGRSGEQYF. The CDR3 nucleotides read TGTGCCAGCAGCGGTCGTTCGGGGGAGCAGTACTTC.

The count of this clone is one. V is TRBV6-5 and J is TRBJ1-1, with TRBD1 as a possible D gene (5 bases). This CDR3 contains 14 residues. Germline CDR1 and CDR2: MNHEY and SVGAGI. Trimming took off 2 bases at V and 5 bases at J, with 12 bases between the two ends. CDR3 residues: CASSYAGWKTEAFF. Here the CDR3 DNA reads TGTGCCAGCAGTTACGCAGGGTGGAAAACTGAAGCTTTCTTT.

The chain recombines TRBV7-9 with TRBJ2-4, with TRBD1 identical over 7 bases. The CDR3 contains 17 residues. In germline, CDR1 is SEHNR, CDR2 FQNEAQ (reference sequence). V was pared by 5 bases and J by 0 bases, with 10 bases of the junction left unmatched. Here the CDR3 DNA reads TGTGCCAGCAGCCCCCGGACAGGAGCGTTAGCCAAAAACATTCAGTACTTC. Amino acid sequence: CASSPRTGALAKNIQYF.

The chain carries TRBV7-2 and TRBJ2-3; D gene uncertain. Between the trimmed V and J ends, which lost 4 bases and 1 base, there was a span of 12 bases. Germline-derived CDR1 and CDR2 are SGHTA and FQGNSA. The CDR3 length is 15 residues. CDR3 protein: CASSSRQRGTDTQYF. The CDR3 bases are TGTGCCAGCAGCTCCCGCCAACGGGGCACAGATACGCAGTATTTT.

Only one count was recorded for this clone. The chain uses TRBV4-2 and TRBJ1-5, with no clear D. This CDR3 is built from 13 residues. The V gene lost 1 base and the J gene lost 1 base, with 2 bases spanning the gap. The germline CDR1 and CDR2 sequences are LGHNA and YNFKEQ. The DNA for the CDR3 is TGTGCCAGCAGCCAAGGGAGCAATCAGCCCCAGCATTTT. Its translation is CASSQGSNQPQHF.

V is TRBV12-5 and J is TRBJ2-2, with 9 bases lining up with TRBD2. The trim removed 0 bases at V and 1 base at J, leaving 12 bases unmatched. The CDR3 runs to 20 residues. Germline CDR1 reads LGHNT; CDR2 reads FRNRAP. CDR3 DNA: TGTGCTAGTGGTTTGGTACTGTCCGGCCTAGCGGGGATGAACACCGGGGAGCTGTTTTTT. Translation: CASGLVLSGLAGMNTGELFF.

This chain connects TRBV11-2 to TRBJ2-7; D possibly matches TRBD1 or TRBD2 (5 bases each). CDR1 and CDR2 (germline): SGHAT, FQNNGV. The ends were cut back, 7 bases at V and 4 bases at J, with 23 bases in the middle. The CDR3 spans 16 residues. In nucleotides, the CDR3 is TGTGCCAGCAACCTCCCCCGGCGCCTTGGGGGATACGAGCAGTACTTC. Amino acids: CASNLPRRLGGYEQYF.

The table lists this clone with a few counts. The chain has TRBV4-2 and TRBJ1-5, with TRBD1 as a possible D gene (6 bases). The germline V and J ends were trimmed by 1 base and 3 bases, with 13 bases remaining between them. The germline V gene encodes CDR1 LGHNA and CDR2 YNFKEQ. The CDR3 runs to 16 residues. CDR3 residues: CASSQGSRQVNQPQHF. The CDR3 DNA is TGTGCCAGCAGCCAAGGATCGAGACAGGTCAATCAGCCCCAGCATTTT.

The J gene is TRBJ2-7, the V gene TRBV30; 7 positions match TRBD2. CDR1 is GTSNPN and CDR2 is SVGIG in the germline V gene (reference sequence). J lost 7 bases, V lost 2 bases, and 8 bases had no gene match. The CDR3 covers 13 residues. The CDR3 here is CAWSWRESGEQYF. The CDR3 coding sequence is TGTGCCTGGAGTTGGCGGGAGTCCGGGGAGCAGTACTTC.